This TCR beta chain was recorded in a study of monozygotic twins with cystic fibrosis. Study findings and constraints: Co-twins had the most similar V usage for 13 of 16 pairs, J for 8. Clonality was generally low (median roughly 0.01), higher in the most severe patients. Monozygotic CF twin pairs shared significantly more nucleotide-identical clonotypes than unrelated CF individuals did.

In regard to this clone: Its target is unknown.

Clones were read by immunoSEQ multiplex PCR, and TCRdb kept only the in-frame ones, dropping some. The sample includes tens of thousands of clones, 80% to 95% of them seen just once. Unmatched junction bases numbered 9, after V lost 7 bases and J lost 4 bases. Germline V gives CDR1 MNHEY, CDR2 SMNVEV (reference sequence). The CDR3 is made up of 15 amino acids. The chain uses TRBV27 and TRBJ1-1; TRBD1 aligns across 10 bases. Sequencing was done on a sample of blood. The TCR was taken from a boy between 2 and 10 years old with cystic fibrosis. CDR3 protein: CASTVTGGAGTEAFF. Written as DNA, the CDR3 is TGTGCCAGCACCGTGACAGGGGGCGCCGGCACTGAAGCTTTCTTT.